These 26 T cell receptor beta chains share one sample of origin, sequenced in a study of CD8 T cells in ankylosing spondylitis. TCRdb itself ran the 5' RACE reads through MiXCR, one entry per CDR3 protein. The sample records approximately 150,000 distinct CDR3 sequences, around 32% being singletons. Sequenced sample: synovial fluid, either unsorted or a sorted T cell fraction (not recorded which). These receptors came from a male donor with ankylosing spondylitis.

This clonotype is a singleton in its sample. The rearrangement joins TRBV6-5 to TRBJ2-5; 7 bases line up with TRBD1. The CDR3 covers 13 residues. Germline V gives CDR1 MNHEY, CDR2 SVGAGI. V dropped 2 bases and J dropped 7; count of bases not matched to a gene: 4. Here the CDR3 reads CASSYDRDGTQYF. For the CDR3, the DNA is TGTGCCAGCAGTTACGACAGGGATGGGACCCAGTACTTC.

This clonotype has more than one count but fewer than ten. This sequence joins TRBV29-1 and TRBJ2-7; a weak D match, TRBD1 (6 bases). Germline CDR1 SQVTM, CDR2 ANQGSEA. The CDR3 has 15 amino acids. The V and J ends lost 3 bases and 2 bases respectively, with 17 bases between them. CDR3 residues: CSVEGASADPYEQYF. In nucleotides, the CDR3 is TGCAGCGTTGAGGGGGCTAGTGCGGACCCCTACGAGCAGTACTTC.

This clonotype was detected once. This rearrangement joins TRBV12-5 to TRBJ2-4; 7 nucleotides agree with TRBD2. Trimming at V came to 5 bases and at J to 1 base, leaving 2 bases not matched to a gene. The germline gives CDR1 LGHNT, CDR2 FRNRAP. The CDR3 sequence is 14 residues long. The CDR3: CASGIGGAKNIQYF. CDR3 nucleotide sequence: TGTGCTAGTGGTATCGGGGGGGCCAAAAACATTCAGTACTTC.

The chain employs TRBV20-1 and TRBJ2-7; 11 bases map to TRBD1. CDR3 length: 15 amino acids. Germline V CDR1 and CDR2: DFQATT, SNEGSKA (reference sequence). V lost 1 base, J lost 6 bases, and 8 bases stayed unmatched. DNA of the CDR3: TGCAGTGCTAGAGTCGGGGGGACAGGGGGACGCGAGCAGTACTTC. Translated: CSARVGGTGGREQYF.

This clonotype has ten or more counts. The chain has TRBV7-9 and TRBJ2-6; no definite D call. The CDR3 runs to 13 residues. Trimming pared 7 bases from V and 0 bases from J, leaving 4 bases between. The germline CDR1 and CDR2 sequences are SEHNR and FQNEAQ (reference sequence). This chain's CDR3 is CASIISGANVLTF. The CDR3 DNA reads TGTGCCAGCATCATCTCTGGGGCCAACGTCCTGACTTTC.

The chain joins TRBV6-1 to TRBJ1-6, with D possibly being TRBD1 (6 bases). This CDR3 spans 13 amino acids. V gave up 5 bases and J gave up 13 bases, with 15 bases separating them. The germline CDR1 and CDR2 sequences are MNHNS and SASEGT. In DNA, the CDR3 is TGTGCCAGCAGTAAACAGGGATTCCTTCCCCTCCACTTT. Translated, it gives CASSKQGFLPLHF.

The genes are TRBV20-1 and TRBJ2-1; 9 nucleotides line up with TRBD2. CDR3 size: 14 residues. J lost 9 bases, V lost 4 bases, and 10 bases had no gene match. Germline V lookup: CDR1 DFQATT, CDR2 SNEGSKA (reference sequence). The CDR3 loop is CSATPAGGTGEQFF. CDR3 nucleotide sequence: TGCAGTGCTACTCCAGCGGGGGGTACGGGTGAGCAGTTCTTC.

V usage is TRBV10-3 and J usage is TRBJ1-2; no clear D. Trimming shortened V by 3 bases and J by 1 base, and 15 bases separated the two germline ends. Germline-derived CDR1 and CDR2 are ENHRY and SYGVKD. The CDR3 is 16 residues long. CDR3 DNA: TGTGCCATCAGTGACGGACCGGAACGGCGTAACTATGGCTACACCTTC. Protein: CAISDGPERRNYGYTF.

The gene calls are TRBV28 and TRBJ2-5; the D call may be TRBD1 or TRBD2 (6 bases each). V was trimmed by 4 bases and J by 2 bases, leaving 14 bases between them. Germline V gene lookup returns CDR1 MDHEN and CDR2 SYDVKM. This CDR3 is built from 15 residues. The CDR3 loop is CASSWAGAGQETQYF. The DNA for the CDR3 is TGTGCCAGCAGTTGGGCAGGGGCGGGACAAGAGACCCAGTACTTC.

This clonotype was observed at least ten times. The chain joins TRBV4-1 to TRBJ2-5; maybe TRBD2 (6 bases). This CDR3 is 15 amino acids long. Trimming shortened V by 5 bases and J by 2 bases, and 15 bases separated the two germline ends. Germline loops: CDR1 MGHRA, CDR2 YSYEKL. The CDR3 region is CASSRTGTPQETQYF. The CDR3 DNA follows: TGCGCCAGCAGCAGGACGGGGACTCCACAAGAGACCCAGTACTTC.

This clonotype was seen many times. The chain uses TRBV2 and TRBJ2-1, with D uncertain. Looked up from germline, CDR1 is SNHLY and CDR2 is FYNNEI. CDR3 length: 14 amino acids. The V gene lost 6 bases and the J gene lost 0 bases, with 9 bases spanning the gap. CDR3 amino acids: CASSSASSYNEQFF. The CDR3 bases are TGTGCCAGCAGCAGCGCTAGCTCCTACAATGAGCAGTTCTTC.

Ten or more counts support this clonotype. V is TRBV20-1 and J is TRBJ2-1; TRBD2 matches 7 bases. The ends lost 3 bases at V and 0 bases at J; junction bases unmatched: 2. CDR1 and CDR2 (germline): DFQATT, SNEGSKA (reference sequence). This CDR3 region has 14 residues. CDR3 residues: CSASGGSSYNEQFF. In DNA, the CDR3 is TGCAGTGCTAGTGGCGGGAGCTCCTACAATGAGCAGTTCTTC.

This clonotype was detected only a few times. This chain connects TRBV11-2 to TRBJ2-1; 11 bases are shared with TRBD2. The V and J ends lost 2 bases and 9 bases, in that order; junction bases with no gene match: 3. CDR3 length: 14 residues. CDR1 SGHAT and CDR2 FQNNGV come from the germline V gene. The CDR3 DNA reads TGTGCCAGCAGCTTAACTAGCGGGGGTATTGAGCAGTTCTTC. It is translated as CASSLTSGGIEQFF.

This clonotype was observed once. This chain joins TRBV6-1 and TRBJ2-7, with 12 positions matching TRBD1. The J segment lost 4 bases and the V segment lost 6 bases, leaving 7 bases of the junction unmatched. CDR1 and CDR2 (germline): MNHNS, SASEGT. This CDR3 contains 15 residues. The CDR3 region is CASRTGTGGAYEQYF. The CDR3 nucleotides read TGTGCCAGCAGAACCGGGACAGGGGGCGCGTACGAGCAGTACTTC.

V usage is TRBV29-1 and J usage is TRBJ2-2; 7 bases line up with TRBD1. Germline V gene data show CDR1 as SQVTM and CDR2 as ANQGSEA. Trimming cost V 3 bases and J 0 bases; bases outside gene matches: 4. This CDR3 has 15 residues. DNA of the CDR3: TGCAGCGTTGAGGGGGACAGAGCGAACACCGGGGAGCTGTTTTTT. Its translation: CSVEGDRANTGELFF.

V and J are TRBV11-2 and TRBJ2-1; D might be TRBD2 (5 bases). The CDR3 is 19 residues long. Germline CDR1 is SGHAT and CDR2 is FQNNGV. V was clipped by 1 base and J by 2 bases, with 21 bases between them. CDR3 protein: CASSLGSFVRRATYNEQFF. CDR3 DNA: TGTGCCAGCAGCTTAGGTTCTTTCGTCCGGCGGGCGACCTACAATGAGCAGTTCTTC.

This clonotype was recorded a few times. This chain links TRBV15 with TRBJ1-6, with no clear D. The CDR3 is 15 residues long. Germline values: CDR1 LNHNV, CDR2 YYDKDF (reference sequence). The ends were cut back, 1 base at V and 1 base at J, with 5 bases in the middle. CDR3 sequence reads: CATSRGGSYNSPLHF. DNA of the CDR3: TGTGCCACCAGCAGAGGAGGTTCCTATAATTCACCCCTCCACTTT. Based on the CDR3 plus reference TRBV15 and TRBJ1-6, the full variable domain is DAMVIQNPRYQVTQFGKPVTLSCSQTLNHNVMYWYQQKSSQAPKLLFHYYDKDFNNEADTPDNFQSRRPNTSFCFLDIRSPGLGDTAMYLCATSRGGSYNSPLHFGNGTRLTVT.

In this sample, this clonotype turned up a few times. The chain joins TRBV20-1 to TRBJ2-7, with 7 bases identical to TRBD2. Germline V gene sequence: CDR1 DFQATT, CDR2 SNEGSKA (reference sequence). V gave up 0 bases and J gave up 2 bases; unmatched junction bases: 10. This CDR3 is built from 16 residues. The CDR3 is CSARETPRGEAYEQYF. CDR3 sequence (DNA): TGCAGTGCTAGAGAGACGCCCCGGGGGGAAGCCTACGAGCAGTACTTC.

This chain connects TRBV5-1 to TRBJ1-2, with D tentatively TRBD1 (5 bases). Per the germline V gene, CDR1 is SGHRS and CDR2 is YFSETQ. Deletions cut 2 bases from V and 8 bases from J, with 13 bases between. This CDR3 has 13 residues. The CDR3 DNA follows: TGCGCCAGCAGCTTAGAAGGGGAGTACGGCTACACCTTC. Encoded protein: CASSLEGEYGYTF.

As for this clonotype: A read error may produce the germline difference seen at one junction end. The chain carries TRBV4-1 and TRBJ1-1, with TRBD1 as a possible D gene (6 bases). The CDR3 covers 16 residues. Germline CDR1 and CDR2: MGHRA and YSYEKL. Here the CDR3 DNA reads TGCGCCAGCAGCCCCCCCGTCGGGACAAAGAACGCTGAAGCTTTCTTT. The encoded protein is CASSPPVGTKNAEAFF.

The table lists this clonotype with a few counts. This chain connects TRBV20-1 to TRBJ2-1, with 13 nucleotides matching TRBD2. The germline V gene has CDR1 DFQATT and CDR2 SNEGSKA (reference sequence). J lost 8 bases, V lost 3 bases, and 16 bases had no gene match. This CDR3 contains 18 residues. The CDR3 bases are TGCAGTGCTAGGTTTATCGGACTAGCGGGAGTAGATTTCGATGAGCAGTTCTTC. The encoded protein is CSARFIGLAGVDFDEQFF.

The sample holds a few counts of this clonotype. The V gene is TRBV6-2 or TRBV6-3, the J gene TRBJ2-2; 7 positions match TRBD2. V lost 5 bases to trimming and J lost 7 bases; unmatched junction nucleotides: 10. The CDR3 consists of 15 residues. CDR1 and CDR2 from the germline V gene are MNHEY and SVGEGT. This chain's CDR3 is CASSTPGRGGGELFF. CDR3 DNA: TGTGCCAGCAGTACCCCGGGGAGGGGCGGCGGGGAGCTGTTTTTT.

There are a few counts of this clonotype. The rearrangement links TRBV3-1 to TRBJ2-2; the match to TRBD2 covers 7 bases. The germline V gene has CDR1 LGHDT and CDR2 YNNKEL (reference sequence). The CDR3 runs to 15 residues. With V trimmed by 10 bases and J by 1 base, 9 bases remained unmatched. CDR3 sequence (DNA): TGTGCCACCTCCAGACGCGGGGGGAACACCGGGGAGCTGTTTTTT. Its translation is CATSRRGGNTGELFF.

In this sample, this clonotype turned up a few times. This chain joins TRBV20-1 and TRBJ1-1; TRBD1 is a possible D gene (5 bases). Germline V gene sequence: CDR1 DFQATT, CDR2 SNEGSKA (reference sequence). The V end was cut by 2 bases, the J end by 5 bases, with 15 bases between. This CDR3 comprises 14 residues. CDR3: CSARPPGFETEAFF. In DNA, the CDR3 is TGCAGTGCTAGACCACCAGGGTTTGAGACTGAAGCTTTCTTT.

This clonotype showed up many times. The V gene is TRBV11-2, the J gene TRBJ2-1; TRBD1 matches 11 bases. CDR3 size: 16 residues. The V segment lost 1 base and the J segment 3 bases; nucleotides outside the gene matches: 2. Germline lookup yields CDR1 SGHAT and CDR2 FQNNGV. CDR3 in amino acids: CASSLAGTGGYNEQFF. DNA of the CDR3: TGTGCCAGCAGCTTAGCGGGGACAGGGGGCTACAATGAGCAGTTCTTC.

Only a few counts were recorded for this clonotype. This chain joins TRBV12-3 or TRBV12-4 and TRBJ1-4; D may be TRBD1 (6 bases). This CDR3 contains 15 residues. Trimming took off 5 bases at V and 3 bases at J, with 13 bases between the two ends. The CDR3 reads CASSLGGAANEKLFF. CDR3 nucleotide sequence: TGTGCCAGCAGTCTGGGGGGGGCTGCTAATGAAAAACTGTTTTTT.